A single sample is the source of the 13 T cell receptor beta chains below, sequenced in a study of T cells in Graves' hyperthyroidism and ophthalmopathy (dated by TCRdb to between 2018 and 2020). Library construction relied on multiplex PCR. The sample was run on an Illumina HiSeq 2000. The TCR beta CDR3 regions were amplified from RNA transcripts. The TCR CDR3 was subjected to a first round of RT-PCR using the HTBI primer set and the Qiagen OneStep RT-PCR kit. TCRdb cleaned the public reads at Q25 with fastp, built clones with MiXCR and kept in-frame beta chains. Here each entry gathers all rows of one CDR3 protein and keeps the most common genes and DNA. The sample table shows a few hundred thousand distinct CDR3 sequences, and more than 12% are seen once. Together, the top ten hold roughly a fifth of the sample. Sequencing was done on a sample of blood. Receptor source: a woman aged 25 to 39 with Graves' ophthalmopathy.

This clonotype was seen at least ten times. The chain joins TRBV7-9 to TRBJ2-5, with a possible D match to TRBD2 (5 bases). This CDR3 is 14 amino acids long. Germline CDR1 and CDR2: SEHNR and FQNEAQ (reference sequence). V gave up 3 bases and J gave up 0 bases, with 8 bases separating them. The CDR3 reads CASSLPDYQETQYF. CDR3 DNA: TGTGCCAGCAGCTTGCCGGACTACCAAGAGACCCAGTACTTC.

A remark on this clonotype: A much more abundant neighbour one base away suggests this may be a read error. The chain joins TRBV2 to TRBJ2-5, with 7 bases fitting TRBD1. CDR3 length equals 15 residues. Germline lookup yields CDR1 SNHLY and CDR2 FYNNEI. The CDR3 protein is CASSLQGTVIETQCF. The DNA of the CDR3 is TGTGCCAGCAGCTTACAGGGGACCGTAATAGAGACCCAGTGCTTC. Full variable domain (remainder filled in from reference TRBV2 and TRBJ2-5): EPEVTQTPSHQVTQMGQEVILRCVPISNHLYFYWYRQILGQKVEFLVSFYNNEISEKSEIFDDQFSVERPDGSNFTLKIRSTKLEDSAMYFCASSLQGTVIETQCFGPGTRLLVL.

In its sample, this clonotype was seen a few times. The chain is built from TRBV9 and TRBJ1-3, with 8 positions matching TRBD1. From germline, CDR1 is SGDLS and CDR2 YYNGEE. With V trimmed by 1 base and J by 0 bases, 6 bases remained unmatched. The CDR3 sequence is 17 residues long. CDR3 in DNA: TGTGCCAGCAGCGTAACGGGACAGGAAGTCTCTGGAAACACCATATATTTT. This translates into CASSVTGQEVSGNTIYF.

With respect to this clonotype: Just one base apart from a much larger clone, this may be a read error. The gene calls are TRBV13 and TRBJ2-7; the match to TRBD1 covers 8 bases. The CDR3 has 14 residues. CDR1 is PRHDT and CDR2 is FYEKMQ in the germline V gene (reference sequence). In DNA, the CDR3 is TGTGCCAGCAGCTTATTCAGGGGGCTGTACGAGCAGCACTTC. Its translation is CASSLFRGLYEQHF.

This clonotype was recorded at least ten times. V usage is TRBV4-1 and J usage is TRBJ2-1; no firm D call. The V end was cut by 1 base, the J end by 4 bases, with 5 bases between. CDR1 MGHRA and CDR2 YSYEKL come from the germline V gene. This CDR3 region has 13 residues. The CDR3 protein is CASSQAAYNEQFF. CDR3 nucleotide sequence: TGCGCCAGCAGCCAAGCCGCTTACAATGAGCAGTTCTTC.

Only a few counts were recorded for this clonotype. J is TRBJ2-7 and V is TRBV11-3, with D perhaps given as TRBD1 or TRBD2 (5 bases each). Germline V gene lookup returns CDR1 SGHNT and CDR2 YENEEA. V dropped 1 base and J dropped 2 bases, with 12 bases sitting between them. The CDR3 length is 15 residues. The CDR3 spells CASSLVGDHAYEQYF. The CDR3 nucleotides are TGTGCCAGCAGCTTAGTGGGGGACCACGCCTACGAGCAGTACTTC.

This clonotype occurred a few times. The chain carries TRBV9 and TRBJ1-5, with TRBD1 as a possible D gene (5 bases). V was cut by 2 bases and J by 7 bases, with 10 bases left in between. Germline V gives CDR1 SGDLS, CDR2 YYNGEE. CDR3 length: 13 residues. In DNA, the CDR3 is TGTGCCAGCAGCGTGGGGGAGCGCCAGCCCCAGCATTTT. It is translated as CASSVGERQPQHF.

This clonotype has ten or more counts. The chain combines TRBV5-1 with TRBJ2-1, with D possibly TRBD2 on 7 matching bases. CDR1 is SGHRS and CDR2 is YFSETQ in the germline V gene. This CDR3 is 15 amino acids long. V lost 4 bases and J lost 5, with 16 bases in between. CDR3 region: CASSPGGGENNEQFF. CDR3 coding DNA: TGCGCCAGCAGCCCGGGCGGGGGCGAGAACAATGAGCAGTTCTTC.

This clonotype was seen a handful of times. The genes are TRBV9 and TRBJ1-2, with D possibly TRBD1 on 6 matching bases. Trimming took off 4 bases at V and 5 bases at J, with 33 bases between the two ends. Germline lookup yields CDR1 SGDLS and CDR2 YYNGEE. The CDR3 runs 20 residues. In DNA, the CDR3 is TGTGCCAGCAGCCACGTCGACCAAGACAGGATAACACCTGGAAGTTATGGCTACACCTTC. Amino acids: CASSHVDQDRITPGSYGYTF.

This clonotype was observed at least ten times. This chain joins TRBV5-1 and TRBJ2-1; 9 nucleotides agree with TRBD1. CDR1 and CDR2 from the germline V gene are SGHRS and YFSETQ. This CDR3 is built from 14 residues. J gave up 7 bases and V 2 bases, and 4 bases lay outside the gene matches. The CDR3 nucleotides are TGCGCCAGCAGCTTTGACAGGGGGAAGAATGAGCAGTTCTTC. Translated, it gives CASSFDRGKNEQFF.

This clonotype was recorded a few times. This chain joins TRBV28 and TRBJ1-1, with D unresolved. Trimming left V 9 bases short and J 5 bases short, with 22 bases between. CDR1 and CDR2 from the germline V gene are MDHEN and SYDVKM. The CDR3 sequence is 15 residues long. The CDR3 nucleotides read TGTGCCAGTCGAAAGTCGGACCCCTTCGGAACTGAAGCTTTCTTT. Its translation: CASRKSDPFGTEAFF.

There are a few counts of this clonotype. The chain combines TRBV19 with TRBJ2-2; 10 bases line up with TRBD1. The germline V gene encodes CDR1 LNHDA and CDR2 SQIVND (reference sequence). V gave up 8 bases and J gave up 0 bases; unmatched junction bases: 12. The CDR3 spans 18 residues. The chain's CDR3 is CASVWGDRGAPNTGELFF. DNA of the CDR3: TGTGCCAGTGTTTGGGGGGACAGGGGAGCCCCGAACACCGGGGAGCTGTTTTTT.

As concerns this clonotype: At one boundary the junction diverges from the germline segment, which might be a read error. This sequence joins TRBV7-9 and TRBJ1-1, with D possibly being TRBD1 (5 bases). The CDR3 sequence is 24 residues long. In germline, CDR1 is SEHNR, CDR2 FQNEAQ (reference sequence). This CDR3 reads CASSLAPIYGTLLRELGMNTEAFF. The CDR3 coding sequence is TGTGCCAGCAGCTTAGCACCAATATACGGGACCCTACTAAGGGAGCTTGGAATGAACACTGAAGCCTTCTTT. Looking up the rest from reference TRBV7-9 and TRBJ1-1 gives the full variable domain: DTGVSQNPRHKITKRGQNVTFRCDPISEHNRLYWYRQTLGQGPEFLTYFQNEAQLEKSRLLSDRFSAERPKGSFSTLEIQRTEQGDSAMYLCASSLAPIYGTLLRELGMNTEAFFGQGTRLTVV.